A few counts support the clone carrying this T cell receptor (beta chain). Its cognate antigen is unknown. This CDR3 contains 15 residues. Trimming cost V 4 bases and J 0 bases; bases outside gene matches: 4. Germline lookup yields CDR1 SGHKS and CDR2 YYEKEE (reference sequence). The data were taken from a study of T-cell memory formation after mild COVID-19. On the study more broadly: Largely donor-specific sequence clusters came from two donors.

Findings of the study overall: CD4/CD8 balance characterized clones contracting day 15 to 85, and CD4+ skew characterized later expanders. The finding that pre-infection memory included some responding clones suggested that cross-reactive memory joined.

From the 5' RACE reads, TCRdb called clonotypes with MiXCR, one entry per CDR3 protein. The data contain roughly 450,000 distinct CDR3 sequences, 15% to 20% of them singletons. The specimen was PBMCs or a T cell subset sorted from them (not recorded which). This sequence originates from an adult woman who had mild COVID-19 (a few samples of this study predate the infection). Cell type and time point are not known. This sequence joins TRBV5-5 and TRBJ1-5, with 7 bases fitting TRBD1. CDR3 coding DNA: TGTGCCAGCAGCCCGGGACAGAATAGCAATCAGCCCCAGCATTTT. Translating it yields CASSPGQNSNQPQHF.